This T cell receptor beta chain was sequenced during a study of tumor-infiltrating lymphocytes in oesophageal squamous cell carcinoma. This CDR3 contains 11 residues. Trimming left V 5 bases short and J 6 bases short, with 8 bases between. Germline loops: CDR1 SGHVS, CDR2 FNYEAQ. TCRdb processed the PCR reads anew with MiXCR; each CDR3 protein has one entry. The top ten clones hold 15% to 20% of a sample with just under 20,000 distinct CDR3 sequences, under 45% of them seen once. Judged by abundance, this clonotype is large. V is TRBV7-6 and J is TRBJ2-7; D gene uncertain. The source of this sequence is a male donor with esophageal squamous cell carcinoma. Sequencing was performed on esophageal tumor tissue. The CDR3 sequence is CASSPGGEQYF. The CDR3 DNA sequence: TGTGCCAGCAGCCCCGGTGGCGAGCAGTACTTC.